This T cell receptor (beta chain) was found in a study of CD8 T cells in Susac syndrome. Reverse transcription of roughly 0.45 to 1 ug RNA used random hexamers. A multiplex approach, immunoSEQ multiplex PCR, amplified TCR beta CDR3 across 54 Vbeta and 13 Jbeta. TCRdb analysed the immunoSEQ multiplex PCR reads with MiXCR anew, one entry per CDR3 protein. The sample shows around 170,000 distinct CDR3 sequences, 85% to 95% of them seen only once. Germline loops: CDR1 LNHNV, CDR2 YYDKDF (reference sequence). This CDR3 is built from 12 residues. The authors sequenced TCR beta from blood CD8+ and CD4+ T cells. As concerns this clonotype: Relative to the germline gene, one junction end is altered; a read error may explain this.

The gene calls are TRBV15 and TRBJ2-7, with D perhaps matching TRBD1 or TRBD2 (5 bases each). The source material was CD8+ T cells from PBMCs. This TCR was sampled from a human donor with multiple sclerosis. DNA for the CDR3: TGTGCCACCGGCAGGGAGCTCTACGAGCAGTACTTC. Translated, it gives CATGRELYEQYF.